The 27 T cell receptor beta chains listed next were all sequenced from one sample in a study of T-cell memory formation after mild COVID-19. TCRdb used MiXCR to reprocess the 5' RACE reads, holding one entry per CDR3 protein. The sample carries roughly 120,000 distinct CDR3 sequences, around a sixth recorded once. Material: PBMCs or a T cell subset sorted from them (not recorded which). The receptors were gathered from an adult woman who had mild COVID-19 (a few samples of this study predate the infection). Cell type and time point are not known.

The rearrangement joins TRBV9 to TRBJ2-7; D remains unclear. The CDR3 sequence is 16 residues long. Per the germline V gene, CDR1 is SGDLS and CDR2 is YYNGEE. V lost 2 bases and J 2 bases, leaving 17 bases between the germline ends. In DNA, the CDR3 is TGTGCCAGCAGCGTTACGGTTGGTACGAACACCTACGAGCAGTACTTC. Protein product: CASSVTVGTNTYEQYF.

In this sample, this clonotype turned up a few times. The rearrangement joins TRBV25-1 to TRBJ2-2; D gene unclear. The germline V and J ends were trimmed by 8 bases and 8 bases, with 24 bases remaining between them. The germline V gene encodes CDR1 MGHDK and CDR2 SYGVNS. The CDR3 loop spans 16 amino acids. The CDR3 reads CASAGWDGSLSGELFF. In nucleotides, the CDR3 is TGTGCCAGCGCTGGATGGGATGGTAGTTTGTCTGGGGAGCTGTTTTTT.

This chain links TRBV6-5 with TRBJ2-7; 7 bases fit TRBD2. CDR3 length equals 14 residues. From germline, CDR1 is MNHEY and CDR2 SVGAGI. Unmatched junction bases numbered 7, after V lost 2 bases and J lost 6 bases. This CDR3 is CASSYRRGDGEQYF. Written as DNA, the CDR3 is TGTGCCAGCAGTTACCGCCGGGGGGACGGCGAGCAGTACTTC.

This sequence joins TRBV20-1 and TRBJ2-7; tentatively, D is TRBD1 or TRBD2 (5 bases each). The germline V gene encodes CDR1 DFQATT and CDR2 SNEGSKA (reference sequence). Trimming removed 1 base from V and 2 bases from J, with 12 bases in between. This CDR3 has 14 residues. In DNA, the CDR3 is TGCAGTGCTAGAGGGGTCCGGGACGCCTACGAGCAGTACTTC. Its translation is CSARGVRDAYEQYF.

The chain recombines TRBV18 with TRBJ2-1; a weak D match, TRBD2 (6 bases). Trimming took 4 bases from V and 5 from J, leaving 12 bases between them. Germline-derived CDR1 and CDR2 are KGHSH and LQKENI. CDR3 size: 14 residues. The CDR3 nucleotides read TGTGCCAGCTCACGCCGGACTACCGACAATGAGCAGTTCTTC. Its translation: CASSRRTTDNEQFF. The complete variable domain, with remaining parts taken from reference TRBV18 and TRBJ2-1, reads NAGVMQNPRHLVRRRGQEARLRCSPMKGHSHVYWYRQLPEEGLKFMVYLQKENIIDESGMPKERFSAEFPKEGPSILRIQQVVRGDSAAYFCASSRRTTDNEQFFGPGTRLTVL.

The table lists this clonotype with a few counts. This chain links TRBV12-3 or TRBV12-4 with TRBJ1-2, with D possibly matching TRBD1 (6 bases). The CDR3 consists of 14 residues. Trimming left V 7 bases short and J 7 bases short, with 19 bases between. The CDR3 protein is CASILEAGQRGYTF. The CDR3 DNA reads as TGTGCCAGCATCCTTGAGGCCGGACAGCGTGGCTACACCTTC.

The J gene is TRBJ2-2, the V gene TRBV11-2; no firm D call. This CDR3 is 13 amino acids long. Germline CDR1 is SGHAT and CDR2 is FQNNGV. Trimming pared 2 bases from V and 5 bases from J, leaving 6 bases between. This CDR3 is CASSLRATGELFF. Here the CDR3 DNA reads TGTGCCAGCAGCTTACGGGCTACCGGGGAGCTGTTTTTT.

The CDR3 sequence: CASSDLRSTDTQYF. In DNA, the CDR3 is TGTGCCAGCAGCGATTTGAGGAGCACAGATACGCAGTATTTT. This chain connects TRBV11-1 to TRBJ2-3; D is unclear. The length of the CDR3 is 14 residues. Deletions cut 5 bases from V and 0 bases from J, with 9 bases between. Germline lookup yields CDR1 SGHAT and CDR2 FQDESV (reference sequence).

The CDR3 reads CASSLDLNTEAFF. The CDR3, as DNA: TGTGCCAGCAGCTTGGACTTAAACACTGAAGCTTTCTTT. This chain links TRBV5-5 with TRBJ1-1; D is unresolved. This CDR3 is 13 amino acids long. Trimming stripped 0 bases from V and 2 bases from J, with 5 bases between. The germline gives CDR1 SGHKS, CDR2 YYEKEE (reference sequence).

The V gene is TRBV5-1, the J gene TRBJ2-7, with TRBD1 identical over 9 bases. Germline V gene data show CDR1 as SGHRS and CDR2 as YFSETQ. This CDR3 contains 16 residues. V lost 4 bases, J lost 0 bases, and 8 bases stayed unmatched. The CDR3: CASSPWDRATSYEQYF. CDR3 DNA: TGCGCCAGCAGCCCCTGGGACAGGGCAACCTCCTACGAGCAGTACTTC.

V usage is TRBV3-1 and J usage is TRBJ2-1, with 10 bases matching TRBD2. The CDR3 covers 16 residues. Per germline, CDR1 LGHDT and CDR2 YNNKEL (reference sequence). Germline trimming cut 1 base from V and 7 bases from J; bases unmatched to any gene: 7. CDR3 sequence (DNA): TGTGCCAGCAGCCAAGCGGCTAGCGGGGGTTTAAATGAGCAGTTCTTC. It translates to CASSQAASGGLNEQFF.

The chain is built from TRBV29-1 and TRBJ2-1, with 7 bases that match TRBD2. Per germline, CDR1 SQVTM and CDR2 ANQGSEA. Losses at the gene ends were 4 bases for V and 0 bases for J; bases not matched to a gene: 3. This CDR3 region has 14 residues. The CDR3 DNA sequence: TGCAGCGTTGTCTGGACTAGCTCCTACAATGAGCAGTTCTTC. Translated: CSVVWTSSYNEQFF.

This clonotype was recorded a few times. The chain has TRBV12-3 or TRBV12-4 and TRBJ2-2; 8 positions agree with TRBD1. The CDR3 contains 14 residues. The V and J ends lost 6 bases and 1 base, in that order; junction bases with no gene match: 1. The chain's CDR3 is CASRGTGNTGELFF. The CDR3 region has the DNA TGTGCCAGCAGGGGGACAGGGAACACCGGGGAGCTGTTTTTT.

The chain links TRBV7-2 to TRBJ2-1; weak D call: TRBD2 (6 bases). Germline V gene sequence: CDR1 SGHTA, CDR2 FQGNSA. This CDR3 spans 13 amino acids. The ends were cut back, 5 bases at V and 5 bases at J, with 10 bases in the middle. DNA of the CDR3: TGTGCCAGCAGCCCCGGACTACACAATGAGCAGTTCTTC. Translating it yields CASSPGLHNEQFF.

The V call is TRBV7-9, the J call TRBJ1-1, with TRBD1 as a possible D gene (6 bases). The V and J ends lost 2 bases and 11 bases respectively, with 12 bases between them. Per germline, CDR1 SEHNR and CDR2 FQNEAQ (reference sequence). This CDR3 has 12 residues. CDR3 bases: TGTGCCAGCAGCTTATTCCAGGGGAGTGCTTTCTTT. It yields the protein CASSLFQGSAFF.

A few counts support this clonotype. The V call is TRBV24-1, the J call TRBJ2-2; TRBD1 agrees at 7 bases. J lost 4 bases, V lost 5 bases, and 12 bases had no gene match. The CDR3 has 17 amino acids. Germline V lookup: CDR1 KGHDR, CDR2 SFDVKD. The CDR3 here is CATSVSRGQVGTGELFF. Written as DNA, the CDR3 is TGTGCCACCAGTGTCAGCCGAGGACAGGTTGGCACCGGGGAGCTGTTTTTT.

This clonotype has only one observation. This rearrangement joins TRBV12-3 or TRBV12-4 to TRBJ1-1; 7 bases are shared with TRBD1. The V segment lost 6 bases and the J segment 0 bases; nucleotides outside the gene matches: 7. The CDR3 is made up of 15 amino acids. CDR3 sequence: CASRLQTGMNTEAFF. In DNA form, the CDR3 reads TGTGCCAGCAGGCTACAGACAGGGATGAACACTGAAGCTTTCTTT.

The sample holds a few counts of this clonotype. The rearrangement uses TRBV20-1 and TRBJ2-7, with a tentative D call TRBD1 (6 bases). This CDR3 has 14 residues. V was trimmed by 2 bases and J by 4 bases, leaving 15 bases between them. Germline V gene lookup returns CDR1 DFQATT and CDR2 SNEGSKA (reference sequence). CDR3 bases: TGCAGTGCTAGATCTACAGGGAGCGATTACGAGCAGTACTTC. Translating it yields CSARSTGSDYEQYF.

The rearrangement links TRBV2 to TRBJ1-5; possibly TRBD1 for D (6 bases). This CDR3 has 15 amino acids. Looked up from germline, CDR1 is SNHLY and CDR2 is FYNNEI. V was shortened by 1 base and J by 4 bases, with 11 bases between the two germline ends. Here the CDR3 DNA reads TGTGCCAGCAGTGAAGATCAAGGGGGGAATCAGCCCCAGCATTTT. It encodes CASSEDQGGNQPQHF.

The sample holds a few counts of this clonotype. The V gene is TRBV7-9, the J gene TRBJ1-1; no firm D call. V was cut by 0 bases and J by 4 bases, with 3 bases left in between. In germline, CDR1 is SEHNR, CDR2 FQNEAQ (reference sequence). CDR3 length: 12 amino acids. CDR3 nucleotides: TGTGCCAGCAGCTTAGCGGGCACTGAAGCTTTCTTT. It translates to CASSLAGTEAFF. The variable domain in full, with the rest retrieved from reference TRBV7-9 and TRBJ1-1, is DTGVSQNPRHKITKRGQNVTFRCDPISEHNRLYWYRQTLGQGPEFLTYFQNEAQLEKSRLLSDRFSAERPKGSFSTLEIQRTEQGDSAMYLCASSLAGTEAFFGQGTRLTVV.

This clonotype was found a few times. This sequence joins TRBV9 and TRBJ1-1; 8 bases map to TRBD1. From germline, CDR1 is SGDLS and CDR2 YYNGEE. With V trimmed by 4 bases and J by 8 bases, 13 bases remained unmatched. The CDR3 spans 15 residues. The CDR3 coding sequence is TGTGCCAGCAGCAACGGACAGGGTCCTTTCAGAGAAGCTTTCTTT. This translates into CASSNGQGPFREAFF.

This clonotype was seen more than once but under ten times. CDR3 sequence (DNA): TGTGCCAGCAGCCCCAGGACTAGCGGACTTTACGAGCAGTACTTC. This encodes CASSPRTSGLYEQYF. The chain recombines TRBV7-6 with TRBJ2-7; 10 nucleotides match TRBD2. Looked up from germline, CDR1 is SGHVS and CDR2 is FNYEAQ. The length of the CDR3 is 15 residues. After removal of 5 bases from V and 4 bases from J, the junction contained 8 bases not matched to a gene.

J is TRBJ2-5 and V is TRBV30; the match to TRBD2 covers 7 bases. The CDR3 contains 15 residues. Trimming cost V 1 base and J 0 bases; bases outside gene matches: 5. The V gene's germline CDR1 is GTSNPN and CDR2 SVGIG (reference sequence). CDR3 loop: CAWSARGWYQETQYF. CDR3 nucleotides: TGTGCCTGGAGTGCGCGGGGGTGGTACCAAGAGACCCAGTACTTC.

The J gene is TRBJ2-5, the V gene TRBV11-2; 8 bases are shared with TRBD2. The CDR3 length is 16 residues. J was trimmed by 0 bases and V by 4 bases; bases with no gene match: 7. Germline CDR1 SGHAT, CDR2 FQNNGV. CDR3 sequence reads: CASSYSGGAYQETQYF. CDR3 DNA sequence: TGTGCCAGCAGCTACTCCGGGGGGGCGTACCAAGAGACCCAGTACTTC.

This clonotype was seen ten or more times. V usage is TRBV12-3 or TRBV12-4 and J usage is TRBJ2-7, with TRBD1 matching 8 bases. With V trimmed by 3 bases and J by 2 bases, 6 bases remained unmatched. The CDR3 spans 15 residues. Here the CDR3 DNA reads TGTGCCAGCAGTTTTGAGACAGGGGTGACCTACGAGCAGTACTTC. As protein: CASSFETGVTYEQYF.

This sequence joins TRBV3-1 and TRBJ2-1, with TRBD2 matching over 9 bases. Germline V gives CDR1 LGHDT, CDR2 YNNKEL (reference sequence). V gave up 4 bases and J gave up 7 bases; unmatched junction bases: 8. The CDR3 contains 15 residues. DNA for the CDR3: TGTGCCAGCAGCCTTAGCGGGAGCCGAGGAAATGAGCAGTTCTTC. It translates to CASSLSGSRGNEQFF.

This sequence joins TRBV25-1 and TRBJ2-1, with 10 nucleotides matching TRBD1. The CDR3 sequence is 15 residues long. Germline assignment: CDR1 MGHDK and CDR2 SYGVNS. The trim removed 7 bases at V and 4 bases at J, leaving 7 bases unmatched. CDR3 residues: CASTLGQGIYNEQFF. In DNA, the CDR3 is TGTGCCAGCACCCTGGGACAGGGGATTTACAATGAGCAGTTCTTC.